Described below is a single T cell receptor beta chain sequence and its context. This record comes from a study of blood T cell dynamics during melanoma immunotherapy. Time point denoted: pre-treatment baseline. Prior systemic cancer therapy, immunosuppressant use and other active malignancies excluded patients. This table comes from immunoSEQ multiplex PCR, and its TCRdb copy is limited to in-frame clones, with some not included. The table shows fewer than 15,000 clones, with about 91% occurring only once. This CDR3 has 17 amino acids. Per the germline V gene, CDR1 is LNHDA and CDR2 is SQIVND (reference sequence). Trimming removed 6 bases at V and 3 bases at J, with 21 bases between.

This sequence originates from a human donor with melanoma. The chain couples TRBV19 to TRBJ2-1; TRBD1 is a possible D gene (6 bases). This sample comprised effector memory CD8+ T cells from blood, obtained from a patient treated with checkpoint blockade. The CDR3 nucleotides read TGTGCCAGTAGCGCTATCCGTTACAGGGATGACTACAATGAGCAGTTCTTC. The encoded protein is CASSAIRYRDDYNEQFF.